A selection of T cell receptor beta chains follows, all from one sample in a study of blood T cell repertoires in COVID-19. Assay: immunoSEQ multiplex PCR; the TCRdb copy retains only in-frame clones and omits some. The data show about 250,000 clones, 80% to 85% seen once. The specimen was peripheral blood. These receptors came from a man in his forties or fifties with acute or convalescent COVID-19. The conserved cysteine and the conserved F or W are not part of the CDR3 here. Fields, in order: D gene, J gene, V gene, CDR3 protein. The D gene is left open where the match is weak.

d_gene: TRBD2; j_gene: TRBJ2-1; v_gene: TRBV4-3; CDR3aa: ASSQDNPSGTDNEQF
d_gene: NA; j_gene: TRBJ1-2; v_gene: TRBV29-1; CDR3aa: SVEDYDRFYGYT
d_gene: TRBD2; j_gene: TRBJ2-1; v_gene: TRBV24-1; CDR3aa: ATSDSGTSGRGDNEQF
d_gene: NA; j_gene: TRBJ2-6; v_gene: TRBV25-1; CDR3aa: ASSVRDRIGANVLT
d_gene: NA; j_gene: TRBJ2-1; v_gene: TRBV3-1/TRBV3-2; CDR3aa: ASSPNTNNEQF
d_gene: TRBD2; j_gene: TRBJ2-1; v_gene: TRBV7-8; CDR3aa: ASSSTWTSGRAEQF
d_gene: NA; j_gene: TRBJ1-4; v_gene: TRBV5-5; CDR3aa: ASSLESGEREKLF
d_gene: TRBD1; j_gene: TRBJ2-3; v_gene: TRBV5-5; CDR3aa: ASSPTGGTDTQY
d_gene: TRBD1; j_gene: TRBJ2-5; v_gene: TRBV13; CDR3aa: ASSSPGTGVETQY
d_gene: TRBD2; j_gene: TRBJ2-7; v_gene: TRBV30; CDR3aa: AWSATSGYEQY
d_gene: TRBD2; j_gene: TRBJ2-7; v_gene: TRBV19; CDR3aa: ASSIAGAGGIYEQY
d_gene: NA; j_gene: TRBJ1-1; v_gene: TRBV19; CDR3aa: ASSIGPALGNTEAF
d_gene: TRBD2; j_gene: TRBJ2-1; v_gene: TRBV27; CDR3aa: ASSSIGLAGGYEQF
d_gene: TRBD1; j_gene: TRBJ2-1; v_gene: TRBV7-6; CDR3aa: ASSFGRDRSYNEQF
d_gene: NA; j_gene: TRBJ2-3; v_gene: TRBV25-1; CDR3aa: ASSDYHRASTDTQY